This entry lists 11 T cell receptor beta chains sequenced from one sample in a study of CD8 T cells in ankylosing spondylitis. The study, taken as a whole, reports: Ankylosing spondylitis blood appeared to be characterized by a TCR beta motif of fewer than ten highly homologous variants.

TCRdb itself ran the 5' RACE reads through MiXCR, one entry per CDR3 protein. The table includes some 700,000 distinct CDR3 sequences, around 19% detected once. Their recognized antigens are unknown. Sequenced material: blood, either unsorted or a sorted T cell fraction (not recorded which). All receptors come from a male donor with ankylosing spondylitis.

This clonotype was seen a few times. The CDR3 loop reads CASSLGPETNTGELFF. In DNA, the CDR3 is TGTGCCAGCAGTTTAGGGCCAGAGACGAACACCGGGGAGCTGTTTTTT. V usage is TRBV12-3 or TRBV12-4 and J usage is TRBJ2-2; no clear D gene. V dropped 1 base and J dropped 0 bases, with 9 bases sitting between them. There are 16 residues in the CDR3.

This clonotype turned up a few times. The germline gene is not matched at one end of the junction; a read error may be the cause. The CDR3 loop is CASSLGSPRETSYEQYF. CDR3 sequence (DNA): TGTGCCAGCAGTTTAGGTTCGCCGCGGGAGACGTCCTACGAGCAGTACTTC. The V gene is TRBV7-8, the J gene TRBJ2-7, with 7 nucleotides matching TRBD2. Germline CDR1 and CDR2: SGHVS and FQNEAQ. This CDR3 has 17 amino acids.

The gene calls are TRBV28 and TRBJ2-7; TRBD1 matches 7 bases. Per the germline V gene, CDR1 is MDHEN and CDR2 is SYDVKM. CDR3 size: 12 residues. The trim removed 4 bases at V and 6 bases at J, leaving 3 bases unmatched. Written as DNA, the CDR3 is TGTGCCAGCAGTTCCTACAGGGGCGAGCAGTACTTC. Residues: CASSSYRGEQYF.

This clonotype was counted only a few times. The chain joins TRBV4-3 to TRBJ1-3; the D is unclear. The V end lost 0 bases, the J end lost 3 bases, and 12 bases lay between the germline ends. The CDR3 loop spans 16 amino acids. CDR1 LGHNA and CDR2 YSLEER come from the germline V gene. The CDR3 bases are TGCGCCAGCAGCCAAGAGGCGCGCGGCCTTGGAAACACCATATATTTT. Amino acids: CASSQEARGLGNTIYF.

This clonotype showed up just a few times. The rearrangement uses TRBV5-6 and TRBJ1-1; 7 nucleotides line up with TRBD1. CDR1 and CDR2 (germline): SGHDT, YYEEEE. This CDR3 has 15 residues. Germline trimming cut 5 bases from V and 6 bases from J; bases unmatched to any gene: 13. The CDR3, as DNA: TGTGCCAGCAGTCATCAGACAGGGAGGTCCCCTGAAGCTTTCTTT. Translating gives CASSHQTGRSPEAFF.

The chain employs TRBV20-1 and TRBJ1-2; D might be TRBD1 (5 bases). Trimming shortened V by 3 bases and J by 6 bases, and 11 bases separated the two germline ends. The CDR3 covers 12 residues. Germline V lookup: CDR1 DFQATT, CDR2 SNEGSKA (reference sequence). The DNA of the CDR3 is TGCAGTGCTAGGGACCGGGGGAATGGCTACACCTTC. Its translation: CSARDRGNGYTF.

CDR3 coding DNA: TGCAGTGCTAGTCCTAGCGGGAGGCCCCAAGAGACCCAGTACTTC. Its protein is CSASPSGRPQETQYF. The chain is built from TRBV20-1 and TRBJ2-5; TRBD2 matches at 11 bases. The CDR3 sequence is 15 residues long. The ends lost 3 bases at V and 1 base at J; junction bases unmatched: 4. Germline assignment: CDR1 DFQATT and CDR2 SNEGSKA (reference sequence).

The rearrangement links TRBV20-1 to TRBJ2-7; D remains ambiguous. The CDR3 has 13 residues. Germline V lookup: CDR1 DFQATT, CDR2 SNEGSKA (reference sequence). Trimming left V 2 bases short and J 2 bases short, with 10 bases between. CDR3 amino acids: CSARRSGAYEQYF. CDR3 coding DNA: TGCAGTGCTAGAAGGTCCGGAGCCTACGAGCAGTACTTC.

The chain couples TRBV29-1 to TRBJ1-2; 11 bases map to TRBD1. V lost 7 bases, J lost 14 bases, and 12 bases stayed unmatched. The CDR3 length is 12 residues. Looked up from germline, CDR1 is SQVTM and CDR2 is ANQGSEA. The CDR3 here is CSARGQGAFRTF. As DNA, the CDR3 is TGCAGCGCCAGAGGACAGGGGGCATTCCGAACCTTC.

The chain combines TRBV24-1 with TRBJ2-5; the D call may be TRBD1 or TRBD2 (5 bases each). The CDR3 totals 15 residues. Germline-derived CDR1 and CDR2 are KGHDR and SFDVKD. The V gene lost 1 base and the J gene lost 1 base, with 9 bases spanning the gap. For the CDR3, the DNA is TGTGCCACCAGTGATTTCGGGACGGTCCAAGAGACCCAGTACTTC. Translated: CATSDFGTVQETQYF.

This clonotype was seen only a few times. V is TRBV20-1 and J is TRBJ1-5, with 7 bases matching TRBD1. Unmatched junction bases numbered 11, after V lost 6 bases and J lost 3 bases. Germline V lookup: CDR1 DFQATT, CDR2 SNEGSKA (reference sequence). This CDR3 spans 15 amino acids. Written as DNA, the CDR3 is TGCAGTGCGCCCCCTCCGGGACAGCTCAATCAGCCCCAGCATTTT. This encodes CSAPPPGQLNQPQHF.